The clone carrying this T cell receptor beta chain has just a few counts. Its matching antigen is unknown. Other DNA sequences in this specimen translate into the identical CDR3. Naive CD8 isolation took CD45RO-negative cells positively selected for CCR7 and excluded terminally differentiated effector memory CD45RA+ cells. This sample is part of a study of shared clonotypes between healthy human individuals. Whole-study findings and limits: Rarefaction analysis demonstrated incomplete sorted-subset sequencing notwithstanding large depth.

Sequencing used immunoSEQ multiplex PCR; TCRdb keeps in-frame clones, though not all of them. The sample lists roughly 2.1 million clones; more than 85% were seen once. The sequenced sample consisted of naive CD8+ T cells from PBMCs. This clonotype was obtained from a man aged 18 to 35 in good health. Some clones in this sample may be carry-over from other donors' samples.

The CDR3 region is CASSFGSGNTIYF. The CDR3 nucleotides read TGTGCCAGCAGCTTTGGCTCTGGAAACACCATATATTTT. The rearrangement uses TRBV7-9 and TRBJ1-3; no reliable D call. Germline V gives CDR1 SEHNR, CDR2 FQNEAQ (reference sequence). Trimming stripped 3 bases from V and 0 bases from J, with 3 bases between. The CDR3 is 13 residues long.